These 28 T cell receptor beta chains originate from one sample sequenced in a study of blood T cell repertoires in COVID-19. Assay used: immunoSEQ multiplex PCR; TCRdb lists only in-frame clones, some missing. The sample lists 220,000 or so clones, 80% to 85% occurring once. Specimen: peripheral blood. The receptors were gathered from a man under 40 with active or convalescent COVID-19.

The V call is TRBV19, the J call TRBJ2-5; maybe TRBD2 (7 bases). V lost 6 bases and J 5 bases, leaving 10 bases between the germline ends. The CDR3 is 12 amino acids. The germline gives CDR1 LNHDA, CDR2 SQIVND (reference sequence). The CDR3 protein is CASSRGAETQYF. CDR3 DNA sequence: TGTGCCAGTAGCCGGGGGGCGGAGACCCAGTACTTC.

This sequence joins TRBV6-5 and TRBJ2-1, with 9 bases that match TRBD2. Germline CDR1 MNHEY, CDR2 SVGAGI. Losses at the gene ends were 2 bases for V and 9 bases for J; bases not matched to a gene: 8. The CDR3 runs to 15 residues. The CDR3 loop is CASSYASGVYGEQFF. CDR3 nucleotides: TGTGCCAGCAGTTACGCTAGCGGGGTGTACGGTGAGCAGTTCTTC.

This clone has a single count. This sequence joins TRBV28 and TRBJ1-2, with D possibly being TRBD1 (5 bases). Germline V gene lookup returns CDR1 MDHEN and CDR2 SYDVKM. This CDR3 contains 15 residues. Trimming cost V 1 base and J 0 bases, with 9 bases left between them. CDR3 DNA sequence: TGTGCCAGCAGTTTATTGGGGGGAGCTAACTATGGCTACACCTTC. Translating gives CASSLLGGANYGYTF.

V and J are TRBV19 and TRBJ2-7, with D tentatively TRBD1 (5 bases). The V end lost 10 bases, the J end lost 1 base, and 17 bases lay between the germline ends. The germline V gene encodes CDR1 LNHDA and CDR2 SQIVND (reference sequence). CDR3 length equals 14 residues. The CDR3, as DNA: TGTGCCACCGCAACGTGGGGCAGTTCCTACGAGCAGTACTTC. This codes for CATATWGSSYEQYF.

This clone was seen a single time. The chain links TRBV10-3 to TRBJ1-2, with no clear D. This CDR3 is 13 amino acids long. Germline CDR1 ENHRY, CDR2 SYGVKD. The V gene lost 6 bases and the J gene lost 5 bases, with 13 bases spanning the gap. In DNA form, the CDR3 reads TGTGCCATCAGCACCGGGTCAAGGTATGGCTACACCTTC. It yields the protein CAISTGSRYGYTF.

The CDR3 region is CASSPLTQGGNTIYF. DNA for the CDR3: TGTGCCAGCAGCCCGCTTACCCAGGGGGGAAACACCATATATTTT. The V call is TRBV5-6, the J call TRBJ1-3, with D maybe TRBD1 (6 bases). V lost 4 bases, J lost 4 bases, and 15 bases lay in between. This CDR3 has 15 residues. Germline V lookup: CDR1 SGHDT, CDR2 YYEEEE.

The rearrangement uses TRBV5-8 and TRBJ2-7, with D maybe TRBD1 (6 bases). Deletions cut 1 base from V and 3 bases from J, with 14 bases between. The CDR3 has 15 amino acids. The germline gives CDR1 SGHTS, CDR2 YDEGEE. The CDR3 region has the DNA TGTGCCAGCAGCTTGAGTGTTACGGACAGCTACGAGCAGTACTTC. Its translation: CASSLSVTDSYEQYF.

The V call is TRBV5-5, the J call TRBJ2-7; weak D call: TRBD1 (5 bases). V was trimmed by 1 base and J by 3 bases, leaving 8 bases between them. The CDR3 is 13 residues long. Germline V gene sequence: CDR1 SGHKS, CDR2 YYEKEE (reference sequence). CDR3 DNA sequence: TGTGCCAGCAGCTTGAGACAGAACTACGAGCAGTACTTC. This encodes CASSLRQNYEQYF.

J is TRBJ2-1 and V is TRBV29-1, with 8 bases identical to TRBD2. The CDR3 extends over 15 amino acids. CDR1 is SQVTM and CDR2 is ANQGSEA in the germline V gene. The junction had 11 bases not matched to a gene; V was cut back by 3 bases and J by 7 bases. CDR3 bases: TGCAGCGTTGAGGGACTAGTATGGGCGCGGAATGAGCAGTTCTTC. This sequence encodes CSVEGLVWARNEQFF.

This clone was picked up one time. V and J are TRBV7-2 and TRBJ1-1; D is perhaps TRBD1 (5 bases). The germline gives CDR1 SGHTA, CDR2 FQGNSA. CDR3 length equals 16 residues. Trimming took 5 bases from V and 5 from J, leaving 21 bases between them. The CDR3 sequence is CASSPERSTVKTEAFF. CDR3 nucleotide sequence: TGTGCCAGCAGCCCAGAGAGGTCGACAGTTAAGACTGAAGCTTTCTTT.

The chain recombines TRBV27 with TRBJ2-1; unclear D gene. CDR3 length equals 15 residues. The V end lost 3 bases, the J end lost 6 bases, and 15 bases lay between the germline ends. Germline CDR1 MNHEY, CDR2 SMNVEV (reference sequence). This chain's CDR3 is CASSFLGQTLNEQFF. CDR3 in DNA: TGTGCCAGCAGTTTCCTGGGCCAAACCCTCAATGAGCAGTTCTTC.

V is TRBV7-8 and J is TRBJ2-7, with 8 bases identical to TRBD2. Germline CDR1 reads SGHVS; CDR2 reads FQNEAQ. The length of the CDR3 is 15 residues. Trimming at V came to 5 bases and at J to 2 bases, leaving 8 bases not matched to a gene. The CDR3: CASSPGGGRAYEQYF. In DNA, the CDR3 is TGTGCCAGCAGCCCCGGGGGGGGCAGGGCCTACGAGCAGTACTTC.

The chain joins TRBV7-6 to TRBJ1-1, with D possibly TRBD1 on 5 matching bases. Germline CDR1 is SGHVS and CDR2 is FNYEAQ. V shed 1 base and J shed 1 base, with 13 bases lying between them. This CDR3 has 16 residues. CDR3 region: CASSLVGGPGNTEAFF. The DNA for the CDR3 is TGTGCCAGCAGCTTAGTCGGGGGTCCTGGGAACACTGAAGCTTTCTTT.

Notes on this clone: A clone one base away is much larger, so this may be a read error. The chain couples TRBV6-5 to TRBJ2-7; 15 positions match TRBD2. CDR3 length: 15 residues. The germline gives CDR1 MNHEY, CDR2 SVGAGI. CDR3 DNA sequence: TGTGTCAGCAGGGGACTAGCGGGAGGAATCCGCGAGCAGTACTTC. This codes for CVSRGLAGGIREQYF.

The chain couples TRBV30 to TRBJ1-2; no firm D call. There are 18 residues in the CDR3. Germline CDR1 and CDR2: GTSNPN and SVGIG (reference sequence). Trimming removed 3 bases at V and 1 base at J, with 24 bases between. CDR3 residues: CAWSETGSAYSFNYGYTF. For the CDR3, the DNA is TGTGCCTGGAGCGAAACGGGTTCGGCCTACTCGTTTAACTATGGCTACACCTTC.

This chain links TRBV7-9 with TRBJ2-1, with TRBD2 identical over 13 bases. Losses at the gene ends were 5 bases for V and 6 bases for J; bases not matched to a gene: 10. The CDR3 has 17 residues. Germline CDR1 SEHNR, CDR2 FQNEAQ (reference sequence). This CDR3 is CASSNLKGLAGVNEQFF. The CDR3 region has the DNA TGTGCCAGCAGCAACTTAAAAGGACTAGCGGGAGTCAATGAGCAGTTCTTC.

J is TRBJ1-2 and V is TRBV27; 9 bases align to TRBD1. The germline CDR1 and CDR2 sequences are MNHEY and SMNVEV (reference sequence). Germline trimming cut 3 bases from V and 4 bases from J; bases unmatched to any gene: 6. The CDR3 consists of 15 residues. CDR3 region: CASSFTGGLSYGYTF. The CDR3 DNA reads TGTGCCAGCAGTTTTACAGGGGGCTTGAGCTATGGCTACACCTTC.

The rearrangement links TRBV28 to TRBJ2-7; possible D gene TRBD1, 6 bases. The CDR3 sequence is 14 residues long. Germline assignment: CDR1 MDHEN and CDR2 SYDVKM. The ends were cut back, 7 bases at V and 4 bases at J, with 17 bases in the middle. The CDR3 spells CASIETGSTYEQYF. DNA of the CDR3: TGTGCCAGCATCGAGACAGGCTCCACTTACGAGCAGTACTTC.

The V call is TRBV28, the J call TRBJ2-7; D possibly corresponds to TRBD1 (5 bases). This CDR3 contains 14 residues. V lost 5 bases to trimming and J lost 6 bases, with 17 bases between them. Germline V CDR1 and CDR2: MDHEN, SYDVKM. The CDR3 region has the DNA TGTGCCAGCAGTAAGTCCAGGGCAGTTGTCGAGCAGTACTTC. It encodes CASSKSRAVVEQYF. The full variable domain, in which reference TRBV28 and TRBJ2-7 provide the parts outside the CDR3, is DVKVTQSSRYLVKRTGEKVFLECVQDMDHENMFWYRQDPGLGLRLIYFSYDVKMKEKGDIPEGYSVSREKKERFSLILESASTNQTSMYLCASSKSRAVVEQYFGPGTRLTVT.

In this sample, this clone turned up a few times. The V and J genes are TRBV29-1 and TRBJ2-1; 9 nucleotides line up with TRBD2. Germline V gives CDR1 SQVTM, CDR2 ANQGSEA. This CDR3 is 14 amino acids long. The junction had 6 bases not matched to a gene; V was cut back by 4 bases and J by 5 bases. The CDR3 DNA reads TGCAGCGTTGTAGGGACTAGCACCAACAATGAGCAGTTCTTC. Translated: CSVVGTSTNNEQFF.

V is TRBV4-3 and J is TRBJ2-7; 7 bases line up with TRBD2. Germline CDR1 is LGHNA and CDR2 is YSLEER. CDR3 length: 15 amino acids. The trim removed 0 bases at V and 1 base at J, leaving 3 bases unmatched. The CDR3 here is CASSQEAGESYEQYF. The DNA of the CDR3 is TGCGCCAGCAGCCAAGAGGCGGGGGAGTCCTACGAGCAGTACTTC.

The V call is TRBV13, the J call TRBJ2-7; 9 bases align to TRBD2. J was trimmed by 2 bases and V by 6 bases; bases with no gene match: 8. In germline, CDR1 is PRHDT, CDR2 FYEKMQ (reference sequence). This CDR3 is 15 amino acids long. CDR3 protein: CASSYYSGGTYEQYF. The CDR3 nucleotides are TGTGCCAGCAGTTACTATAGCGGGGGAACCTACGAGCAGTACTTC.

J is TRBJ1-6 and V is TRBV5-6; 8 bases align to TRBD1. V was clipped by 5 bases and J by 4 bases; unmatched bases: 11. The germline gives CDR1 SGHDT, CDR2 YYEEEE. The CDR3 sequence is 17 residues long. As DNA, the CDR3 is TGTGCCAGCAGTGACAGGGGACAAGGGCGGTATAATTCACCCCTCCACTTT. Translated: CASSDRGQGRYNSPLHF.

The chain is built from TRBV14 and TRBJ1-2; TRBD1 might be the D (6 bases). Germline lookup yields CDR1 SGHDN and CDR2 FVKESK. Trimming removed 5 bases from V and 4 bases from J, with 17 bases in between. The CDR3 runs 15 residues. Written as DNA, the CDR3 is TGTGCCAGCAGCGCTACTCGACAGGTCGGCTATGGCTACACCTTC. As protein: CASSATRQVGYGYTF.

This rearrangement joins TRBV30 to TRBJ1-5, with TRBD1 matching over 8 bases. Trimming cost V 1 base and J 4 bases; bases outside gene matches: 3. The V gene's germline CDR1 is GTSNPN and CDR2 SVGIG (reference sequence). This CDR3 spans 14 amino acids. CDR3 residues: CAWSAGGWNQPQHF. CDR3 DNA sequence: TGTGCCTGGAGTGCAGGGGGCTGGAATCAGCCCCAGCATTTT.

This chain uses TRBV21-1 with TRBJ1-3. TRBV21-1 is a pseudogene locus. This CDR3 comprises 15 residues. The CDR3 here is CASSGLRVAGNTIYF. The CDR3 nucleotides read TGTGCCAGCAGTGGGTTACGGGTCGCTGGAAACACCATATATTTT.

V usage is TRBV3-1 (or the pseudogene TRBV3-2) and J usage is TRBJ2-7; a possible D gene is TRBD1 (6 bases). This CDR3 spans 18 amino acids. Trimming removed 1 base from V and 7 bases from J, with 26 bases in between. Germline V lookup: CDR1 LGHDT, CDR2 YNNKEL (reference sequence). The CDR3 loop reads CASSQVSSRDTQWGEQYF. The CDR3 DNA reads TGTGCCAGCAGCCAAGTATCTTCCCGGGACACCCAATGGGGAGAGCAGTACTTC.

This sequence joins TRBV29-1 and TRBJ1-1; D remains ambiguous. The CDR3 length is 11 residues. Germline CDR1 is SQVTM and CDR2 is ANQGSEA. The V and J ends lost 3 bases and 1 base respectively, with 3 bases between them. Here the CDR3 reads CSVEANTEAFF. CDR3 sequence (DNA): TGCAGCGTTGAGGCGAACACTGAAGCTTTCTTT.